This TCR beta chain was documented in a study of chemoradiotherapy in HPV16-positive cancers. Looking at the study overall: Functional T-cell assays on a couple of HPV16-positive patients' cells defined candidate HPV-specific clones and common TCR motifs. Study observations and caveats: Only a couple of HPV16-positive patients supplied the functional HPV-specificity definition. Candidate HPV-specific clones and E7-related TCR motifs grew in tumor during treatment.

Produced via immunoSEQ multiplex PCR; TCRdb's table is partial and in-frame only. The repertoire holds 25,000 to 35,000 clones, more than 70% seen once, with roughly 4.9% in the top ten. Germline values: CDR1 MNHEY, CDR2 SVGAGI. This CDR3 is built from 14 residues. Trimming removed 2 bases from V and 6 bases from J; junction bases left unmatched: 2. A word on this clone: What it binds is not known.

The receptor comes from a human donor with HPV-associated anogenital cancer. This chain connects TRBV6-5 to TRBJ1-2; the match to TRBD1 covers 11 bases. The sequences come from blood, collected from a patient who underwent chemoradiotherapy. In DNA form, the CDR3 reads TGTGCCAGCAGTTACAGGACAGGGGGCGATGGCTACACCTTC. It codes for CASSYRTGGDGYTF.